This TCR beta chain was captured in a study of T cells in Graves' hyperthyroidism and ophthalmopathy. TCR beta CDR3 region amplification was performed from RNA transcripts. A first-round RT-PCR of the TCR CDR3 used the HTBI primer set. MiXCR was run by TCRdb on the multiplex PCR reads, yielding one entry per CDR3 protein. This table holds around 600,000 distinct CDR3 sequences, 45% found once. In its sample, this clonotype was seen a few times. The receptor was derived from an adult man with Graves' disease, either hyperthyroidism or ophthalmopathy (not recorded which). Sample: peripheral blood or thyroid tissue (not recorded which).

CDR3 sequence reads: CASGWSPTYEQYF. The CDR3 DNA reads TGTGCCAGCGGTTGGTCCCCCACCTACGAGCAGTACTTC. This chain uses TRBV6-2 or TRBV6-3 with TRBJ2-7; D remains unclear. The CDR3 consists of 13 residues. V lost 8 bases and J lost 2, with 13 bases in between. From germline, CDR1 is MNHEY and CDR2 SVGEGT.